A selection of T cell receptor beta chains follows, all from one sample in a study of blood T cells in healthy people across ages. TCRdb re-analysed the 5' RACE reads in MiXCR, keeping a single row per CDR3 protein. The data contain some 890,000 distinct CDR3 sequences, roughly 29% of them singletons. The same sample was also used in a study of T cells of mothers and their children.

The specimen was blood. The receptor set was obtained from a middle-aged woman in good health. CDR3s include the opening cysteine and the closing phenylalanine or tryptophan. D genes are given only for firm matches. The listing skips clone size in some rows; elsewhere it reads once, few, many or a size class.

D,J,V,size,DNA,CDR3
TRBD1,TRBJ2-7,TRBV27,few,TGTGCCAGCAGTGGGTGGGACAGATCTAATGGCGAGCAGTACTTC,CASSGWDRSNGEQYF
.,TRBJ2-5,TRBV7-2,few,TGTGCCAGCAGCTTAGGACGCCTGGGACGGGGACGGTACCAAGAGACCCAGTACTTC,CASSLGRLGRGRYQETQYF
.,TRBJ1-1,TRBV27,.,TGTGCCAGCAGCCACCAGCTCTCTACTGAAGTTTTCTTT,CASSHQLSTEVFF
.,TRBJ2-1,TRBV29-1,.,TGCAGTGCCGACCAGCGGGTTTACAATGAGCAGTTCTTC,CSADQRVYNEQFF
.,TRBJ2-1,TRBV4-2,.,TGTGCCAGCAGCCAAGAGGGCGGGAATGAGCAGTTCTTC,CASSQEGGNEQFF
.,TRBJ2-7,TRBV20-1,few,TGCAGTGCTAGGGGGACATTATCCTGCGAGCAGTACTTC,CSARGTLSCEQYF
.,TRBJ2-7,TRBV27,.,TGTGCCAGCAGTTTATTTGGGAGCGCCTACGAGCAGTACTTC,CASSLFGSAYEQYF
.,TRBJ1-2,TRBV20-1,many,TGCAGTGCCCTAGTTCGGGGTTATGGCTACACCTTC,CSALVRGYGYTF
.,TRBJ2-1,TRBV27,.,TGTGCCAGCAGTTTCGGGGCCCGCTACAATGAGCAGTTCTTC,CASSFGARYNEQFF
.,TRBJ2-6,TRBV5-1,.,TGCGCCAGCAGCTTGGGTCTAACGGACTACCAACTCTCTGGGGCCAACGTCCTGACTTTC,CASSLGLTDYQLSGANVLTF
TRBD1,TRBJ2-1,TRBV2,once,TGTGCCAGCATTAAACAGGGGAAAACGTCCCACAATGAGCAGTTCTTC,CASIKQGKTSHNEQFF
.,TRBJ1-2,TRBV5-1,.,TGCGCCAGCAGAGGTGACTACTATGGCTACACCTTC,CASRGDYYGYTF
.,TRBJ2-5,TRBV12-3/TRBV12-4,many,TGTGCCAGCAAAATGATAACACAAGAGACCCAGTACTTC,CASKMITQETQYF
TRBD1,TRBJ1-1,TRBV12-3/TRBV12-4,.,TGTGCCAGCAGCCATGGGACAGGGGCCGCTGAAGCTTTCTTT,CASSHGTGAAEAFF
.,TRBJ1-4,TRBV20-1,.,TGCAGTGCTACCCGACCTGACGGAGCAACTAATGAAAAACTGTTTTTT,CSATRPDGATNEKLFF
.,TRBJ2-7,TRBV9,.,TGTGCCAGCAGCGTAGATTTCCTAGACTCCCACGAGCAGTACTTC,CASSVDFLDSHEQYF
.,TRBJ2-5,TRBV24-1,.,TGTGCCACCAGTGACCCGGGGACTCCTCAAGAGACCCAGTACTTC,CATSDPGTPQETQYF
.,TRBJ1-1,TRBV10-3,.,TGTGCCATCAGGGACTACGAAAATACTGAAGCTTTCTTT,CAIRDYENTEAFF
.,TRBJ1-1,TRBV7-6,.,TGTGCCAGCAGCTTAGAGCCACAGGGAACCCTAGGAGCTTTCTTT,CASSLEPQGTLGAFF